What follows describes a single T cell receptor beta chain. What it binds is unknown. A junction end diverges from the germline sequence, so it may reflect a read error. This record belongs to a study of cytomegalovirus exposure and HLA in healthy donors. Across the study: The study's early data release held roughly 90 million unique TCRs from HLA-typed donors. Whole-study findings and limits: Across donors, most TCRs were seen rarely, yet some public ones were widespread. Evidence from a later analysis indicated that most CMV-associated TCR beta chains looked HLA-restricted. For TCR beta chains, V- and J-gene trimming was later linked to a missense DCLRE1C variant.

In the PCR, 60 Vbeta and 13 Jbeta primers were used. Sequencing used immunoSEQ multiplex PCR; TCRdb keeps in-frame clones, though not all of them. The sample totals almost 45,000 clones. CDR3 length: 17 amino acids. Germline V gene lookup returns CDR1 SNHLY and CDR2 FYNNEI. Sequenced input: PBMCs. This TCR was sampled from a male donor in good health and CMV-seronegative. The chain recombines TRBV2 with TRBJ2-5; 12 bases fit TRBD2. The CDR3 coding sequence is TGTGCCAGCCGTGAGGAAGGACTAGCGGGAAAAAGAGAGACCCAGTACTTC. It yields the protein CASREEGLAGKRETQYF.